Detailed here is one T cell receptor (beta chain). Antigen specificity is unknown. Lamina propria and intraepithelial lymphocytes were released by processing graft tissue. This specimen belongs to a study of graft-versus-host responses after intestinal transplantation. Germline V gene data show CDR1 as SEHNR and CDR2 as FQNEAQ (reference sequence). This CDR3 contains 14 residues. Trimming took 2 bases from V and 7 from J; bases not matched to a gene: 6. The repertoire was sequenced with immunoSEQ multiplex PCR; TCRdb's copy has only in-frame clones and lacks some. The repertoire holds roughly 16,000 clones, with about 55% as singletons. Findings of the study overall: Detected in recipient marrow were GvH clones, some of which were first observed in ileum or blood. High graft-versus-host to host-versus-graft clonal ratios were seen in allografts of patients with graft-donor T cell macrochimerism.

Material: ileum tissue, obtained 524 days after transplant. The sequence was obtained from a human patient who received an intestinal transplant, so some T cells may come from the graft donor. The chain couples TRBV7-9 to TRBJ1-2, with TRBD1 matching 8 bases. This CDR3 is CASSLQGARGGYTF. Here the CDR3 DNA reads TGTGCCAGCAGCTTACAGGGGGCTCGGGGTGGCTACACCTTC. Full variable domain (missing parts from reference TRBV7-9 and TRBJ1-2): DTGVSQNPRHKITKRGQNVTFRCDPISEHNRLYWYRQTLGQGPEFLTYFQNEAQLEKSRLLSDRFSAERPKGSFSTLEIQRTEQGDSAMYLCASSLQGARGGYTFGSGTRLTVV.